Listed below are T cell receptor beta chains from one sample, sequenced in a study of beta chain features in type 1 diabetes. The protocol was immunoSEQ multiplex PCR, while the TCRdb copy is restricted to in-frame clones and leaves out a portion. Of tens of thousands of clones in the sample, around 52% were seen once. The specimen was Tregs from blood. The source is a woman aged 18 to 35 in good health. CDR3s include the opening cysteine and the closing phenylalanine or tryptophan. The D gene is left open where the match is weak. Where a row states a size, it is once, few, many or the class of an expanded clone; other rows omit it.

>TRBV7-2|TRBJ1-2|NA|NA
TGTGCCAGCAGCTTAGTACGCGTATCGACAGAAGGAGAAGGCTACACCTTC
CASSLVRVSTEGEGYTF
>TRBV5-5|TRBJ2-3|NA|few
TGTGCCAGCAGCGCAAGGCCCGGGAGCCAACCAGATACGCAGTATTTT
CASSARPGSQPDTQYF
>TRBV7-3|TRBJ2-6|NA|NA
TGTGCCAGCAGCGCACCGGGACAAATCTCTGGGGCCAACGTCCTGACTTTC
CASSAPGQISGANVLTF
>TRBV30|TRBJ2-2|NA|few
TGTGCCTGGAGTGTAATAAGGGAGGGGGTACCCCTTATTGGGGGACGGAGGACCGGGGAGCTGTTTTTT
CAWSVIREGVPLIGGRRTGELFF
>TRBV30|TRBJ2-1|TRBD2|few
TGTGCCTGGAAACCCGCGGGACTAGGGGCTGATGAGCAGTTCTTC
CAWKPAGLGADEQFF
>TRBV29-1|TRBJ2-7|NA|NA
TGCAGCGTTGATGGGGCAGGCGACTCCTACGAGCAGTACTTC
CSVDGAGDSYEQYF
>TRBV6-1|TRBJ2-3|NA|NA
TGTGCCAGCAGGCTGACTAGCACAGATACGCAGTATTTT
CASRLTSTDTQYF
>TRBV7-3|TRBJ2-1|TRBD2|NA
TGTGCCAGCAGCTTGACTAGCGGGGGCACAAATGAGCAGTTCTTC
CASSLTSGGTNEQFF
>TRBV6-6|TRBJ2-5|NA|NA
TGTGCCAGCAGTCCCCTAGCCGCGGAGACCCAGTACTTC
CASSPLAAETQYF
>TRBV30|TRBJ1-5|NA|NA
TGTGCCTGGAGTACCTGGGGCGGGGGGCGCGGTCAGCCCCAGCATTTT
CAWSTWGGGRGQPQHF
>TRBV30|TRBJ2-6|NA|NA
TGTGCCTGGAGTTTCAGGGTCACTGGGGCCAACGTCCTGACTTTC
CAWSFRVTGANVLTF
>TRBV6-6|TRBJ2-2|NA|NA
TGTGCCAGCAGGGTGGGGGGAGCTGGAACCGGGGAGCTGTTTTTT
CASRVGGAGTGELFF
>TRBV7-2|TRBJ2-7|TRBD2|NA
TGTGCCAGCAGCTCTCTTAGCGGGCCGGGCGAGCAGTACTTC
CASSSLSGPGEQYF
>TRBV19|TRBJ1-1|TRBD1|once
TGTGCCAGTAGTATAGGAGGGACAGTGAACACTGAAGCTTTCTTT
CASSIGGTVNTEAFF
>TRBV19|TRBJ2-1|NA|NA
TGTGCCAGTGGGGAGCGTGTCAATGAGCAGTTCTTC
CASGERVNEQFF
>TRBV2|TRBJ2-5|NA|NA
TGTGCCAGCAGGAGAGGGATGGAGACCCAGTACTTC
CASRRGMETQYF
>TRBV7-2|TRBJ2-2|TRBD1|NA
TGTGCCAGCAGCTTAAGGACAGGGTCGTTATCGAACACCGGGGAGCTGTTTTTT
CASSLRTGSLSNTGELFF
>TRBV2|TRBJ2-2|NA|few
TGTGCCAGCAACAGGGAGAACACCGGGGAGCTGTTTTTT
CASNRENTGELFF
>TRBV11-2|TRBJ2-2|NA|few
TGTGCCAGCAGCTTAGCTCTAGGACACTCGAACACCGGGGAGCTGTTTTTT
CASSLALGHSNTGELFF
>TRBV7-8|TRBJ2-7|TRBD2|once
TGTGCCAGCAGCTTCACTAGCGGGAGGATCTACGAGCAGTACTTC
CASSFTSGRIYEQYF
>TRBV2|TRBJ1-1|TRBD1|NA
TGTGCCAGCAGCCGACAGGGGCAGAACACTGAAGCTTTCTTT
CASSRQGQNTEAFF
>TRBV5-1|TRBJ2-7|NA|NA
TGCGCCAGCAGCTTGGACAGGGTCACCGAGCAGTACTTC
CASSLDRVTEQYF
>TRBV7-2|TRBJ2-1|NA|once
TGTGCCAGCAGCCCGCAGTCCTACAATGAGCAGTTCTTC
CASSPQSYNEQFF
>TRBV14|TRBJ2-7|NA|once
TGTGCCAGCAGCCAAGTTATAAAGGACATCTACGAGCAGTACTTC
CASSQVIKDIYEQYF
>TRBV2|TRBJ2-5|TRBD2|NA
TGTGCCAGCAGTGAAGGACCAGGACTAGCGAAAGAGACCCAGTACTTC
CASSEGPGLAKETQYF
>TRBV29-1|TRBJ2-7|NA|few
TGCAGCGTTGAAGGGGGTAGGCAGGGAGAGCAGTACTTC
CSVEGGRQGEQYF
>TRBV5-1|TRBJ1-4|NA|NA
TGCGCCAGCAGCTCGCTTGCGGACAGTAATGAAAAACTGTTTTTT
CASSSLADSNEKLFF
>TRBV6-5|TRBJ2-7|TRBD1|NA
TGTGCCAGCAGAACCGGGACAGGGGGCGGCTACGAGCAGTACTTC
CASRTGTGGGYEQYF
>TRBV18|TRBJ2-7|NA|once
TGTGCCAGCTCACAACAAAAGGAGTACGAGCAGTACTTC
CASSQQKEYEQYF